This is a list of T cell receptor beta chains from one sample in a study of blood T cell repertoires in COVID-19. Sequencing was performed with immunoSEQ multiplex PCR; in TCRdb, only in-frame clones are kept and a portion is missing. The table has about 200,000 clones, approximately 80% seen once. Material: PBMCs or T cells enriched from blood (not recorded which). These receptors originate from a middle-aged woman with acute COVID-19. Each CDR3 is given with its conserved first and last residue. The D gene is left open where the match is weak.

j_call | d_call | v_call | cdr3_aa
TRBJ1-1 | - | TRBV28 | CASSQIIQAFF
TRBJ1-1 | - | TRBV29-1 | CSAPDSSGTEAFF
TRBJ2-3 | TRBD1 | TRBV15 | CATSRDRGKTDTQYF
TRBJ2-6 | TRBD1 | TRBV19 | CASIARNRGSGANVLTF
TRBJ2-2 | - | TRBV30 | CAWSVIQTGELFF
TRBJ1-5 | - | TRBV28 | CASSSWGGDSNQPQHF
TRBJ2-7 | - | TRBV30 | CAWTGGHYEQYF
TRBJ1-4 | TRBD1 | TRBV30 | CAWSVTTGGSEKLFF
TRBJ2-2 | TRBD1 | TRBV27 | CASTWTGNTGELFF
TRBJ1-4 | - | TRBV6-5 | CASSRATNEKLFF
TRBJ1-2 | - | TRBV7-2 | CASSPVGQPWEGYTF
TRBJ1-2 | TRBD1 | TRBV28 | CASRLGQGSNYGYTF
TRBJ1-5 | - | TRBV7-3 | CASSLSGVVGQPQHF
TRBJ1-6 | - | TRBV7-9 | CASSSTLEAATYNSPLHF
TRBJ2-7 | TRBD2 | TRBV19 | CASSPYSGRYEQYF
TRBJ2-5 | - | TRBV5-1 | CASTFTPTESETQYF
TRBJ1-4 | TRBD1 | TRBV5-1 | CASSLDAGGEKLFF
TRBJ1-4 | - | TRBV6-5 | CASSYQGNEKLFF
TRBJ1-1 | - | TRBV19 | CASSKHPNTEAFF
TRBJ1-1 | - | TRBV7-8 | CASSLGRALITEAFF
TRBJ1-3 | - | TRBV28 | CASTKTGPNTIYF
TRBJ1-5 | TRBD1 | TRBV19 | CASRRQGENQPQHF
TRBJ1-3 | - | TRBV6-6 | CASRNPTVNSGNTIYF
TRBJ2-1 | TRBD2 | TRBV7-2 | CASSDILAGEQFF
TRBJ1-3 | - | TRBV4-1 | CASSQDVGAGNTIYF
TRBJ2-7 | - | TRBV12-5 | CASTEKRGSYEQYF
TRBJ1-2 | - | TRBV5-1 | CASSLVGQLGYGYTF
TRBJ2-7 | - | TRBV25-1 | CASSDPGSYEQYF
TRBJ2-7 | - | TRBV28 | CATFRGANYEQYF
TRBJ1-4 | TRBD1 | TRBV5-1 | CASSLAGGNEKLFF
TRBJ1-1 | - | TRBV30 | CAWSSKEGAFF
TRBJ2-7 | - | TRBV27 | CASSLGVGQGLYEQYF
TRBJ2-7 | TRBD2 | TRBV27 | CASRLAGAYEQYF
TRBJ1-2 | - | TRBV29-1 | CSVGGGEGYTF
TRBJ1-2 | - | TRBV5-4 | CASSLSVKGDYGYTF
TRBJ2-1 | TRBD1 | TRBV27 | CASSLDGYPGQLANEQFF
TRBJ1-1 | - | TRBV2 | CASSESQYTEAFF
TRBJ1-1 | - | TRBV2 | CASRAGGMENTEAFF
TRBJ2-7 | TRBD1 | TRBV11-3 | CASSLSFGTVSGEQYF
TRBJ1-1 | - | TRBV6-5 | CASSYQGTSAEAFF
TRBJ1-5 | - | TRBV21-1 | CASSKDGSNQPQHF
TRBJ1-1 | - | TRBV6-5 | CASSPAGGRHTEAFF
TRBJ2-7 | TRBD2 | TRBV7-3 | CASSLRGGGPSYEQYF